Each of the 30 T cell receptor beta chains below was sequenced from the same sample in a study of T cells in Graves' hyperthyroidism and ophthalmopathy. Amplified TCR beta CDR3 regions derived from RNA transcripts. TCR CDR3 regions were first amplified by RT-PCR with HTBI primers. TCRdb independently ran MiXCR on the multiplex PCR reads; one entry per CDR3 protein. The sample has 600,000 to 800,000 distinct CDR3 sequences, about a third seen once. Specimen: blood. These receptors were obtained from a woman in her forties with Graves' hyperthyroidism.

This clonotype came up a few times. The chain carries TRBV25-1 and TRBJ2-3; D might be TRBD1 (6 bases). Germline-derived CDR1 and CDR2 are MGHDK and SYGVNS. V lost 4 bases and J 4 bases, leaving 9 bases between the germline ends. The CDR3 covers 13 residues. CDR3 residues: CASSARQADTQYF. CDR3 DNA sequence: TGTGCCAGCAGTGCCCGACAGGCAGATACGCAGTATTTT.

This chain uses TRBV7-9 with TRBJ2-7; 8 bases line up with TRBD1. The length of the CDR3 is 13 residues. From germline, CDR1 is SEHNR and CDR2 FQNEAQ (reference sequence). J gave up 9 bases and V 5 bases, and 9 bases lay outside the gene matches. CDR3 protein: CASSGPGGAGQYF. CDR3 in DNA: TGTGCCAGCAGCGGGCCAGGGGGCGCCGGGCAGTACTTC.

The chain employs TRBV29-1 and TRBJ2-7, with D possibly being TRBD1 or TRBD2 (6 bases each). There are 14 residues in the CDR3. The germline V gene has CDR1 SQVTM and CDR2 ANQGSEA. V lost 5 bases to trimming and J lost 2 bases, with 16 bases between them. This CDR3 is CSVLTGRRTYEQYF. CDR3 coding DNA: TGCAGCGTTTTAACAGGGAGGAGGACCTACGAGCAGTACTTC.

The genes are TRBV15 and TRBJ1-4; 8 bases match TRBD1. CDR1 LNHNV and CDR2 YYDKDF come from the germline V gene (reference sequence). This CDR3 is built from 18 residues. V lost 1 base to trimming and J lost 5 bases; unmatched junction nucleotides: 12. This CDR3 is CATSRVEIRDRRNEKLFF. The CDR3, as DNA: TGTGCCACCAGCAGAGTGGAGATTCGGGACAGGAGAAATGAAAAACTGTTTTTT.

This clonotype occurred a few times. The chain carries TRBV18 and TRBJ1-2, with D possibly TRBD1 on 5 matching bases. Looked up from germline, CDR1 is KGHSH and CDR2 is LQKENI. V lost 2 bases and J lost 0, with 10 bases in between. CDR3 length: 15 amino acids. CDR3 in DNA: TGTGCCAGCTCACCAACACAGGAGCCTAACTATGGCTACACCTTC. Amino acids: CASSPTQEPNYGYTF.

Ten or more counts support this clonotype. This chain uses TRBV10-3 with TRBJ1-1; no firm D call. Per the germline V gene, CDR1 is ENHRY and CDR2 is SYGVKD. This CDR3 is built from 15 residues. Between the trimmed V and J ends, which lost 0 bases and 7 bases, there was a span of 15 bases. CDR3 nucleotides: TGTGCCATCAGTGAGTCGATTAAAGTGCGAATTGAAGCTTTCTTT. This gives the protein CAISESIKVRIEAFF.

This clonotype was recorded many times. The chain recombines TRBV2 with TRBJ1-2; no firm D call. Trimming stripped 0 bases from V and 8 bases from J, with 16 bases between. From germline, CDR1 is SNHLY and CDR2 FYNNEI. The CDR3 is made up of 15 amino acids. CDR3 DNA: TGTGCCAGCAGTGAAGCTTTTGAGGGCTTGGGGGGCTACACCTTC. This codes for CASSEAFEGLGGYTF.

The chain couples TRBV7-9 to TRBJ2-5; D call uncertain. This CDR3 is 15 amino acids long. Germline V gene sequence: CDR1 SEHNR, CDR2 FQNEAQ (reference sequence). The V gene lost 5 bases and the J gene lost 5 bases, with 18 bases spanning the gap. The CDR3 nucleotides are TGTGCCAGCAGCCCAGCAGGACGGTTACGGGAGACCCAGTACTTC. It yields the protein CASSPAGRLRETQYF.

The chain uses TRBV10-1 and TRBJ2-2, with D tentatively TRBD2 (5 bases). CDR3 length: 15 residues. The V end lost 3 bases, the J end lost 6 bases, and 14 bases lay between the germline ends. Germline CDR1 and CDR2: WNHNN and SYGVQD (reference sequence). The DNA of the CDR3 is TGCGCCAGCAGTGATCATTTTGGGGAGCCCGGGGAGCTGTTTTTT. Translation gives CASSDHFGEPGELFF.

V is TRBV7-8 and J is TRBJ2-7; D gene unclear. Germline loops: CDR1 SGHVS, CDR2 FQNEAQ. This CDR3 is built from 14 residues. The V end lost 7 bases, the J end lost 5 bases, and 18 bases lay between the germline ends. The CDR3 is CASIGFQNSNEQYF. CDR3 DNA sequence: TGTGCCAGCATAGGTTTCCAGAATTCTAACGAGCAGTACTTC. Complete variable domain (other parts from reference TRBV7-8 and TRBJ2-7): GAGVSQSPRYKVAKRGQDVALRCDPISGHVSLFWYQQALGQGPEFLTYFQNEAQLDKSGLPSDRFFAERPEGSVSTLKIQRTQQEDSAVYLCASIGFQNSNEQYFGPGTRLTVT.

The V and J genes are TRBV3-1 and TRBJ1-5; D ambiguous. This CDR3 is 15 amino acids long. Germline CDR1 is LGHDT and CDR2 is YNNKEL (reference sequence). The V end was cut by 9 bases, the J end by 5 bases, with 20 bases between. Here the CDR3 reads CASPHPTTMYQPQHF. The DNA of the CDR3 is TGTGCCAGTCCCCATCCGACAACCATGTATCAGCCCCAGCATTTT. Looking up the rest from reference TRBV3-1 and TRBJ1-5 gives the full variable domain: DTAVSQTPKYLVTQMGNDKSIKCEQNLGHDTMYWYKQDSKKFLKIMFSYNNKELIINETVPNRFSPKSPDKAHLNLHINSLELGDSAVYFCASPHPTTMYQPQHFGDGTRLSIL.

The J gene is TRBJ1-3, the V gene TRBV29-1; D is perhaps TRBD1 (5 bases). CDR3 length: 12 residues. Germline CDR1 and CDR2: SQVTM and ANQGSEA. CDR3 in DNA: TGCAGTGAAGCAGGGCCTGGAAACACCATATATTTT. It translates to CSEAGPGNTIYF.

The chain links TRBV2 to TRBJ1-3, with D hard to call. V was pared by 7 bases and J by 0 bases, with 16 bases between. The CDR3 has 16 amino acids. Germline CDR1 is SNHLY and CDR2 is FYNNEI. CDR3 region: CASTPTWPSSGNTIYF. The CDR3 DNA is TGTGCCAGCACCCCTACGTGGCCAAGCTCTGGAAACACCATATATTTT.

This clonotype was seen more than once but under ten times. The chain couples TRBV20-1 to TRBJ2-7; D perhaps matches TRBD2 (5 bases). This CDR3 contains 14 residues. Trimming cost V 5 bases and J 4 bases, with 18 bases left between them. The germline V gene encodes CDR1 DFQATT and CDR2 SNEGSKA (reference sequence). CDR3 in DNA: TGCAGTGCTCGGTATACCGGGATCACATACGAGCAGTACTTC. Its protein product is CSARYTGITYEQYF.

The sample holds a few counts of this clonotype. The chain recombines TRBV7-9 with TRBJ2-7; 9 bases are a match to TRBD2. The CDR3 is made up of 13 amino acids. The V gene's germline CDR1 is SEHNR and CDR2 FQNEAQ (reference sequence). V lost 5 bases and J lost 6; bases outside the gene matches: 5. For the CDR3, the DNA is TGTGCCAGCAGCCCGCGGGGGGGGTCCGAGCAGTACTTC. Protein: CASSPRGGSEQYF.

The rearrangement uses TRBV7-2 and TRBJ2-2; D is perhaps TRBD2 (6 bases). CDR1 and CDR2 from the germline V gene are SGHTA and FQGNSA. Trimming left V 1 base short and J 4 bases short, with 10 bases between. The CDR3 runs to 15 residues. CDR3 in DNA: TGTGCCAGCAGCTTAGTTGTTAGCGGCACCGGGGAGCTGTTTTTT. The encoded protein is CASSLVVSGTGELFF.

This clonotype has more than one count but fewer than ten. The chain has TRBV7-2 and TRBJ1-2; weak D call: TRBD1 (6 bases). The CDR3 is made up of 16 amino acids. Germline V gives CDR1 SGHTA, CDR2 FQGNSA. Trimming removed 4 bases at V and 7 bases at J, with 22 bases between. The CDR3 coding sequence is TGTGCCAGCAGCTCCGGCGGGGGGGGGCATAGGGGTGGCTACACCTTC. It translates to CASSSGGGGHRGGYTF.

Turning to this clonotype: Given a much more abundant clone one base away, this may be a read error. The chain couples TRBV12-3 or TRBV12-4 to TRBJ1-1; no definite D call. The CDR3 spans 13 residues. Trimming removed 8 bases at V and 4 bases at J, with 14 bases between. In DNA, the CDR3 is TGTGCCAGCGCCCGGCAGCTCGGCACTGAAGCTTTCTTT. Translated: CASARQLGTEAFF.

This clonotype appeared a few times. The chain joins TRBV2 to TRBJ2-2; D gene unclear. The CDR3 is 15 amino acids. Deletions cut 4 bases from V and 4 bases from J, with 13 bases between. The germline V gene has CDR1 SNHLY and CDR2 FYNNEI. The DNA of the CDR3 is TGTGCCAGCAGTGTAACCCCTACCTCCACCGGGGAGCTGTTTTTT. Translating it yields CASSVTPTSTGELFF.

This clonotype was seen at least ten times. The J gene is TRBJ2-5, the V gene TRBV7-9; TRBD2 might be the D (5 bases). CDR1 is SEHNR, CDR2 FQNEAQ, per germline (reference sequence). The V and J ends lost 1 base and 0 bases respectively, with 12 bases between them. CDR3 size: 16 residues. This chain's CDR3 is CASSLVGRLYQETQYF. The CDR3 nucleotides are TGTGCCAGCAGCTTAGTAGGTCGACTATACCAAGAGACCCAGTACTTC.

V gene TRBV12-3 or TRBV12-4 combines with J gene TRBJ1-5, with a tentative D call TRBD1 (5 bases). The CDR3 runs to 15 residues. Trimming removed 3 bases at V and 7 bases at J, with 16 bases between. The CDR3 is CASSFFGGRKQPQHF. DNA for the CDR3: TGTGCCAGCAGTTTTTTTGGGGGACGAAAACAGCCCCAGCATTTT.

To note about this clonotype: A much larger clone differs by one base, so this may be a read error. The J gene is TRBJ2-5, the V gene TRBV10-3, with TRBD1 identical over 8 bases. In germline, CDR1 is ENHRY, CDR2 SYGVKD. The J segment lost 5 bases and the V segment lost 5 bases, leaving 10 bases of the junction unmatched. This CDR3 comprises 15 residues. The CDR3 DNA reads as TGTGCCATCAGTTACACACAGGGGGAAGGGGAGACCCAGTACTTC. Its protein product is CAISYTQGEGETQYF.

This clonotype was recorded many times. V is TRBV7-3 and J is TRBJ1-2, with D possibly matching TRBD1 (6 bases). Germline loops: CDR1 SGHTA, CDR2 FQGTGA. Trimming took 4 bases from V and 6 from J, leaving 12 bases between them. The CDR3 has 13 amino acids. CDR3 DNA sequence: TGTGCCAGCAGCTCGTCAGGGGCCGATGGCTACACCTTC. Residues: CASSSSGADGYTF. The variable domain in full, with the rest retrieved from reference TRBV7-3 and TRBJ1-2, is GAGVSQTPSNKVTEKGKYVELRCDPISGHTALYWYRQSLGQGPEFLIYFQGTGAADDSGLPNDRFFAVRPEGSVSTLKIQRTERGDSAVYLCASSSSGADGYTFGSGTRLTVV.

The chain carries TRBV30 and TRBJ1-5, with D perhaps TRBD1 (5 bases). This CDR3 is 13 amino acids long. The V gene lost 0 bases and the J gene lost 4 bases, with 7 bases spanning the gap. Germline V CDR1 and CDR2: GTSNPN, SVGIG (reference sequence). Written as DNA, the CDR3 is TGTGCCTGGAGTGTACACAGGAATCAGCCCCAGCATTTT. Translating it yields CAWSVHRNQPQHF.

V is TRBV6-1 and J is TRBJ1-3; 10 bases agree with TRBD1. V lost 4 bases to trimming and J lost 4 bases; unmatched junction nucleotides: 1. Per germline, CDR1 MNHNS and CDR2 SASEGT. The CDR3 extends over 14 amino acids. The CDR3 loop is CASSAGQGGNTIYF. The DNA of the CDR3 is TGTGCCAGCAGTGCGGGACAGGGGGGAAACACCATATATTTT.

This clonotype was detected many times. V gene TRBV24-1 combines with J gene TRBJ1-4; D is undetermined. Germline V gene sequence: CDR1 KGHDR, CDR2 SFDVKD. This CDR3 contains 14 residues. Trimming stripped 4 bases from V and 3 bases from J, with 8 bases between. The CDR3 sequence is CATSDPDSNEKLFF. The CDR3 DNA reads TGTGCCACCAGTGACCCGGACTCTAATGAAAAACTGTTTTTT.

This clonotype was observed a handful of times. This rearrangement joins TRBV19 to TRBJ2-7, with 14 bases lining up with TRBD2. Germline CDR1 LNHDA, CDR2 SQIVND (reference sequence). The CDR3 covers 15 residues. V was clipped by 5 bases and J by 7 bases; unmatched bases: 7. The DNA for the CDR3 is TGTGCCAGTAGTTTGGGACTAGCGGGGGACTGGGAGCAGTACTTC. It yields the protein CASSLGLAGDWEQYF.

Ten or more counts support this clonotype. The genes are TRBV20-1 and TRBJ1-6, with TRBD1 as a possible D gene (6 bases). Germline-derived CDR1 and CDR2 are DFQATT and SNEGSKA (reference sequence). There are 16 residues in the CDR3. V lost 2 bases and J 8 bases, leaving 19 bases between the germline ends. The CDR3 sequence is CSARRLLGRGDSPLHF. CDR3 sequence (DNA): TGCAGTGCTAGACGCCTCTTGGGCAGGGGAGATTCACCCCTCCACTTT.

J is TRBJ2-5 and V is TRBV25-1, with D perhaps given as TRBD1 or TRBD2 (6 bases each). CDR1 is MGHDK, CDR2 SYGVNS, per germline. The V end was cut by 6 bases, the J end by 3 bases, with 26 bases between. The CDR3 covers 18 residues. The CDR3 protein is CASSPSRWGRAGKETQYF. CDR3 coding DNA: TGTGCCAGCAGCCCCTCCCGATGGGGGCGCGCGGGGAAAGAGACCCAGTACTTC.

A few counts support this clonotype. CDR3 amino acids: CASSLWVSGNTIYF. In DNA, the CDR3 is TGTGCCAGCAGCTTGTGGGTCTCTGGAAACACCATATATTTT. The chain joins TRBV5-8 to TRBJ1-3; D is ambiguous. Trimming left V 1 base short and J 0 bases short, with 5 bases between. Germline values: CDR1 SGHTS, CDR2 YDEGEE. The CDR3 is 14 amino acids. The full variable domain, completed using reference TRBV5-8 and TRBJ1-3, is EAGVTQSPTHLIKTRGQQATLRCSPISGHTSVYWYQQALGLGLQFLLWYDEGEERNRGNFPPRFSGRQFPNYSSELNVNALELEDSALYLCASSLWVSGNTIYFGEGSWLTVV.